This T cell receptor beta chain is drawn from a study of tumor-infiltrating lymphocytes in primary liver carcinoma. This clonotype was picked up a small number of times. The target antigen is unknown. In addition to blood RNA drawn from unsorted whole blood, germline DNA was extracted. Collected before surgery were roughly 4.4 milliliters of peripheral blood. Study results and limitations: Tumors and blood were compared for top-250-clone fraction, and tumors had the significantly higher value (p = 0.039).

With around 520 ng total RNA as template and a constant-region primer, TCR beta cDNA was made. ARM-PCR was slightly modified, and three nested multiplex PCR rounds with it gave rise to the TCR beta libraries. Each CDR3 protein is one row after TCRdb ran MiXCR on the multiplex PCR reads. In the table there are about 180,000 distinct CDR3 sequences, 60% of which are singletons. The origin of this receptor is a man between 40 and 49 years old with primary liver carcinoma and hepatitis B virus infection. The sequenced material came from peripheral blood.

For the CDR3, the DNA is TGTGCCAGCAGCTCGATCGACAGAACCTACGAGCAGTACTTC. It yields the protein CASSSIDRTYEQYF. The V gene is TRBV5-6, the J gene TRBJ2-7; TRBD1 might be the D (5 bases). The CDR3 has 14 amino acids. Trimming pared 3 bases from V and 2 bases from J, leaving 12 bases between. Germline lookup yields CDR1 SGHDT and CDR2 YYEEEE.